Given below is one TCR beta chain in context. Its antigen remains unknown. This sample stems from a study of early T cells in non-severe SARS-CoV-2 infection. Across the whole study: Chains stayed unpaired after sequencing of bulk RNA from unsorted whole blood. The study, taken as a whole, reports: VDJdb-based annotation leaned toward anti-spike CD8 responses and missed private and CD4 specificities.

The TCR library protocol was used to attach unique molecular identifiers. These identifiers were attached to individual cDNA molecules. TCRdb passed the 5' RACE reads through MiXCR, listing each CDR3 protein once. This sample carries around 80,000 distinct CDR3 sequences, roughly an eighth of them seen once, and the ten largest clones take approximately 6.5%. V was trimmed by 5 bases and J by 11 bases, leaving 18 bases between them. Per the germline V gene, CDR1 is MNHEY and CDR2 is SVGAGI. This CDR3 spans 13 amino acids. Material: whole blood. The V call is TRBV6-5, the J call TRBJ1-1, with D maybe TRBD1 (5 bases). The receptor comes from an adult who was a healthcare worker with PCR-confirmed SARS-CoV-2 infection or an uninfected control (not recorded which). The CDR3 reads CASSRGGTGMAFF. The CDR3 nucleotides are TGTGCCAGCAGTCGCGGGGGTACGGGTATGGCTTTCTTT.